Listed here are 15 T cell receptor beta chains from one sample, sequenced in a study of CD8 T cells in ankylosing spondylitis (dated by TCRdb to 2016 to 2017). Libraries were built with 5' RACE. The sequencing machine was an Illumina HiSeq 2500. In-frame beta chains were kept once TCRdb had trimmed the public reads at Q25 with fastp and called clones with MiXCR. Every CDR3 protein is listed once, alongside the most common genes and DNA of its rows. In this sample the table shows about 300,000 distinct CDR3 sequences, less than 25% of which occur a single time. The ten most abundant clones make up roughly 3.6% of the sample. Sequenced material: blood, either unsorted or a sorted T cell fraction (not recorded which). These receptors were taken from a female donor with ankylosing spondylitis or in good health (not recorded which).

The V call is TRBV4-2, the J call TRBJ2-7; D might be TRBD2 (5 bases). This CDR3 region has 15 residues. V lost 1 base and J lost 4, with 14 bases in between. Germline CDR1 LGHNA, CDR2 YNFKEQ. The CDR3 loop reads CASSQGPEGFYEQYF. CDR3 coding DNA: TGTGCCAGCAGCCAAGGACCCGAGGGCTTTTACGAGCAGTACTTC.

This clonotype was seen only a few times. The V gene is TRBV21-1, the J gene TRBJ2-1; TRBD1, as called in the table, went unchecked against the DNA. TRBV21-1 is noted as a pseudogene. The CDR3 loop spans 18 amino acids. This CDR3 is CASSKAPSSRGLNNEQFF. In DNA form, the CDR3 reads TGTGCCAGCAGCAAAGCCCCTTCTTCCAGGGGGCTTAACAATGAGCAGTTCTTC.

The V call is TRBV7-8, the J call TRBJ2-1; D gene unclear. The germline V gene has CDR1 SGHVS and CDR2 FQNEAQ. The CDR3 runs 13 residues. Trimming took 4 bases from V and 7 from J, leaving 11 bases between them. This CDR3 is CASSYIFGNEQFF. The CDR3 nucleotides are TGTGCCAGCAGCTATATCTTCGGGAATGAGCAGTTCTTC.

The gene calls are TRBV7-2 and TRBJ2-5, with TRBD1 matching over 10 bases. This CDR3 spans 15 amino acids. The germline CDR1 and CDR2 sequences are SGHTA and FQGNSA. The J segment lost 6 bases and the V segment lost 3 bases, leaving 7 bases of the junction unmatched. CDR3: CASSLDRGRWQTQYF. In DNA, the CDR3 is TGTGCCAGCAGCTTGGACAGGGGGAGGTGGCAGACCCAGTACTTC.

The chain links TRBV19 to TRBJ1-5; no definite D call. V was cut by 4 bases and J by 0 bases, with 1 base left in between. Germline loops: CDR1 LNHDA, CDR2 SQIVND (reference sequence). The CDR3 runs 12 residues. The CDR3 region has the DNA TGTGCCAGTAGTAATAGCAATCAGCCCCAGCATTTT. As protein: CASSNSNQPQHF. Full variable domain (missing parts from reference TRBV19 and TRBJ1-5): DGGITQSPKYLFRKEGQNVTLSCEQNLNHDAMYWYRQDPGQGLRLIYYSQIVNDFQKGDIAEGYSVSREKKESFPLTVTSAQKNPTAFYLCASSNSNQPQHFGDGTRLSIL.

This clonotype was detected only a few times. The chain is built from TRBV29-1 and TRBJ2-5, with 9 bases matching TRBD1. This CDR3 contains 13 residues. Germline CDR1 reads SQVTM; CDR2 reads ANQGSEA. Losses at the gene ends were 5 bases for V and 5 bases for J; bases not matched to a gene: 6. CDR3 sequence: CSVRDRAGETQYF. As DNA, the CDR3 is TGCAGCGTTCGGGACAGGGCGGGGGAGACCCAGTACTTC.

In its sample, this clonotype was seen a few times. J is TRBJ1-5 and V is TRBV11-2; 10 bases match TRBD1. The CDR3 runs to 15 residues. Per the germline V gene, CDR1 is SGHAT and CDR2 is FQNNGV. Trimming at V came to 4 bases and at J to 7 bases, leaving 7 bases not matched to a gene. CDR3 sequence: CASSWGTGDGQPQHF. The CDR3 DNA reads TGTGCCAGCAGCTGGGGGACAGGGGACGGACAGCCCCAGCATTTT.

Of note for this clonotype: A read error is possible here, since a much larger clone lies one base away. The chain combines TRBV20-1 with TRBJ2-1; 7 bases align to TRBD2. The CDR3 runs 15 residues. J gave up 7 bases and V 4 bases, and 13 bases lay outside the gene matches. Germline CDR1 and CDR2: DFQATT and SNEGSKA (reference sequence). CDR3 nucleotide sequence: TGCAGTGCTAAAGATCCAGCGGGGAGTTTGAATGAGCAGTTCTTC. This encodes CSAKDPAGSLNEQFF.

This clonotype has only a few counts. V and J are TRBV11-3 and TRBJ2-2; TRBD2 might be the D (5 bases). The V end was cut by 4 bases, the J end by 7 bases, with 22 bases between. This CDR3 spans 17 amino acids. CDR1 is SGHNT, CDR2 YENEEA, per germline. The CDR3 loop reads CASSSQIRGSSIGELFF. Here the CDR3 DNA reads TGTGCCAGCAGCTCCCAAATAAGAGGGAGTAGTATCGGGGAGCTGTTTTTT.

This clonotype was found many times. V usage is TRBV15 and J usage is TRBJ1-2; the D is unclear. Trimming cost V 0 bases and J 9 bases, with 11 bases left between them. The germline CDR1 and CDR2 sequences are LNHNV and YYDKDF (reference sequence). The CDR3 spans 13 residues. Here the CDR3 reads CATSRDRTGSYTF. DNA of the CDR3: TGTGCCACCAGCAGAGATCGTACGGGGAGCTACACCTTC.

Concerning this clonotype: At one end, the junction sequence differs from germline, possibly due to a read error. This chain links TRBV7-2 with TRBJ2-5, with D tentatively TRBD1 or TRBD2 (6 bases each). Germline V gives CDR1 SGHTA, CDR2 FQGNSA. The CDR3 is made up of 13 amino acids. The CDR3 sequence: CASSRDRREIYHF. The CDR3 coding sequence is TGTGCCTCCTCCCGTGACAGGAGGGAAATCTACCACTTC.

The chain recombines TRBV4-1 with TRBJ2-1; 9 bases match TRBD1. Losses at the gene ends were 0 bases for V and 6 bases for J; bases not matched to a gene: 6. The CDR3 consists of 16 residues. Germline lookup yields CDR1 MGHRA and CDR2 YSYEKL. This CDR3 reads CASSQDFGQGSNEQFF. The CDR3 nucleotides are TGCGCCAGCAGCCAAGATTTCGGACAGGGGAGCAATGAGCAGTTCTTC.

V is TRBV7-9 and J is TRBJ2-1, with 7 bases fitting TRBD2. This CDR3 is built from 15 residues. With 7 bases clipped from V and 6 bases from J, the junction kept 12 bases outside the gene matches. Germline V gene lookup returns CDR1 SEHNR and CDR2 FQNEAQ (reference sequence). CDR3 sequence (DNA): TGTGCCAGCAAGAGGACACGGGGACTATTCAATGAGCAGTTCTTC. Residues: CASKRTRGLFNEQFF.

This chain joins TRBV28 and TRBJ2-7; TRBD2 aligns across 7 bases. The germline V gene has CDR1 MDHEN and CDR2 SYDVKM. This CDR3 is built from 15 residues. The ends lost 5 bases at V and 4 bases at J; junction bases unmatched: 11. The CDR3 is CASSSPGGGLYEQYF. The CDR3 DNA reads TGTGCCAGCAGTAGCCCGGGCGGGGGACTTTACGAGCAGTACTTC.

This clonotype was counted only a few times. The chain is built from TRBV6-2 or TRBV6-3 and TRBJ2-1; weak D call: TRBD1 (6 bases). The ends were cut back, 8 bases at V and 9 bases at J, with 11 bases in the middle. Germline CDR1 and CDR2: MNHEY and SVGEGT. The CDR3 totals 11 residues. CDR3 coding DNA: TGTGCCAGCGGCCTAGGGGGTGAGCAGTTCTTC. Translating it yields CASGLGGEQFF.